This TCR beta chain is from a study of T cell repertoires in cytomegalovirus infection. The wider study: Through public TCR beta signatures, both CMV infection and matching HLA type were indicated.

This clonotype was seen more than once but under ten times. Its target is unknown. TCRdb re-called the reads with MiXCR, one entry per CDR3 protein. The sample includes 750,000 to 900,000 distinct CDR3 sequences, 29% of them seen just once. Study outcomes and limitations: HLA-C-restricted TCR beta clonotypes specific for CMV led the ex vivo response.

The CDR3 has 16 residues. The germline gives CDR1 LGHNA, CDR2 YNFKEQ. J was trimmed by 0 bases and V by 0 bases; bases with no gene match: 2. V gene TRBV4-2 combines with J gene TRBJ2-3, with TRBD2 matching over 8 bases. The receptor was isolated from a human donor in good health (CMV status not recorded). Some clones in this sample may be carry-over from other donors' samples. The input for sequencing was cultured CD8+ T cells from PBMCs, taken from culture after CMV antigen stimulation. CDR3 protein: CASSQEAGGSTDTQYF. CDR3 nucleotides: TGTGCCAGCAGCCAAGAGGCGGGGGGAAGCACAGATACGCAGTATTTT.